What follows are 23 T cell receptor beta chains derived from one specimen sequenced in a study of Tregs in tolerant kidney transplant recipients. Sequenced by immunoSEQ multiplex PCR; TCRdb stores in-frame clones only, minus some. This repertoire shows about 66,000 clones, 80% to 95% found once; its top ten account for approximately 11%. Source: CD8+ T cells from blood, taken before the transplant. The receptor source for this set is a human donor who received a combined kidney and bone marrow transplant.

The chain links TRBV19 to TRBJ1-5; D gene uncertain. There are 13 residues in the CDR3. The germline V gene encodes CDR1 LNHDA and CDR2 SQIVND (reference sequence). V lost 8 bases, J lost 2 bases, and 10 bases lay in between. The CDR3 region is CASGPGGNQPQHF. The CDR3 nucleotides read TGTGCCAGTGGGCCCGGGGGCAATCAGCCCCAGCATTTT.

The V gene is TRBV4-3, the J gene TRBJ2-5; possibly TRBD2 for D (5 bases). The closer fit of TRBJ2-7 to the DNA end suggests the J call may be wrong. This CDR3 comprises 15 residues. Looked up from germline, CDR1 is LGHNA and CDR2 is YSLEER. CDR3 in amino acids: CASSQGRRGSYEQYF. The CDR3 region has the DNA TGCGCCAGCAGCCAAGGGAGGCGAGGCTCCTACGAGCAGTACTTC.

CDR3 sequence: CASSFSYEPHNEQFF. The CDR3 region has the DNA TGTGCCAGCAGCTTTAGCTACGAACCCCACAATGAGCAGTTCTTC. The chain employs TRBV7-2 and TRBJ2-1; D unclear. This CDR3 is 15 amino acids long. V was shortened by 3 bases and J by 5 bases, with 14 bases between the two germline ends. Germline lookup yields CDR1 SGHTA and CDR2 FQGNSA.

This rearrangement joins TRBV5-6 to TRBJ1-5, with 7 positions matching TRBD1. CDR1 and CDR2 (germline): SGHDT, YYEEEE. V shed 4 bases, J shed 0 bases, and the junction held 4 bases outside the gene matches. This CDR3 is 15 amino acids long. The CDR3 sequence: CASSQGQTSNQPQHF. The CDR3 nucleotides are TGTGCCAGCAGCCAGGGACAGACTAGCAATCAGCCCCAGCATTTT.

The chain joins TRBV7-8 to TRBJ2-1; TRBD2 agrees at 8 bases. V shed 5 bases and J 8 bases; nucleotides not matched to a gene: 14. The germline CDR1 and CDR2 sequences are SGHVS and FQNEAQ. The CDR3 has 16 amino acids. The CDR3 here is CASSPGLAIPHDEQFF. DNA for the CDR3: TGTGCCAGCAGCCCCGGACTAGCCATCCCCCACGATGAGCAGTTCTTC.

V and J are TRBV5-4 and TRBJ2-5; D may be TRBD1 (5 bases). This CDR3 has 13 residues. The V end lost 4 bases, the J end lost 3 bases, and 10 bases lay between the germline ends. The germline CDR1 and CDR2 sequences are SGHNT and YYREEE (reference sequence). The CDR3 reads CASSPRVEETQYF. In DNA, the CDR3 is TGTGCCAGCAGCCCCAGGGTTGAAGAGACCCAGTACTTC. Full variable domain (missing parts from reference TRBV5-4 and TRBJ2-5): ETGVTQSPTHLIKTRGQQVTLRCSSQSGHNTVSWYQQALGQGPQFIFQYYREEENGRGNFPPRFSGLQFPNYSSELNVNALELDDSALYLCASSPRVEETQYFGPGTRLLVL.

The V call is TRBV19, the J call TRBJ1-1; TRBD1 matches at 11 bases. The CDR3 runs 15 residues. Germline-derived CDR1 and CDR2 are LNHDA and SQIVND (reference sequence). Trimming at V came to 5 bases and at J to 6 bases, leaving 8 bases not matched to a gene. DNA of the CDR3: TGTGCCAGTAGTCCGGACAGGGGGCGATTGTCTGAAGCTTTCTTT. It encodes CASSPDRGRLSEAFF.

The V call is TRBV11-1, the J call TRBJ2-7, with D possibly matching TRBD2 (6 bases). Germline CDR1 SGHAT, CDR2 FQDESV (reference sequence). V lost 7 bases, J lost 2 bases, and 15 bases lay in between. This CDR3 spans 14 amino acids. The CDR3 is CASTIGGLAYEQYF. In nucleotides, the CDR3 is TGTGCCAGCACCATCGGAGGGTTAGCCTACGAGCAGTACTTC.

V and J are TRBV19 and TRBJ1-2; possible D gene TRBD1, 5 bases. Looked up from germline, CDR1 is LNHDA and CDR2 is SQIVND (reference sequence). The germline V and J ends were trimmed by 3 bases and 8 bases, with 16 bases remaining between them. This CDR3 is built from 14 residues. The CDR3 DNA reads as TGTGCCAGTAGTATTACCGGGACTTCGAACGGCTACACCTTC. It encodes CASSITGTSNGYTF.

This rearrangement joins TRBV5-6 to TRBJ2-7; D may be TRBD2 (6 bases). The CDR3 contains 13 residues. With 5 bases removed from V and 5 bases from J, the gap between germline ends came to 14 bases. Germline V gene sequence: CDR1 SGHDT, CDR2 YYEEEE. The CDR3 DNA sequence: TGTGCCAGCAGACATGAGACGGGAGACGAGCAGTACTTC. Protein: CASRHETGDEQYF.

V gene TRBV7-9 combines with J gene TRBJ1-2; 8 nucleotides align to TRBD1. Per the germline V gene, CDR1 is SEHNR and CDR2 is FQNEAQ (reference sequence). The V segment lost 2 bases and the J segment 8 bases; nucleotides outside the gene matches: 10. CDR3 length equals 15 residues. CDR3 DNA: TGTGCCAGCAGCTTACCGGCAGGGGGCGCGGGGGGCTACACCTTC. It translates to CASSLPAGGAGGYTF. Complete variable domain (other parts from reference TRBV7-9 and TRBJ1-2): DTGVSQNPRHKITKRGQNVTFRCDPISEHNRLYWYRQTLGQGPEFLTYFQNEAQLEKSRLLSDRFSAERPKGSFSTLEIQRTEQGDSAMYLCASSLPAGGAGGYTFGSGTRLTVV.

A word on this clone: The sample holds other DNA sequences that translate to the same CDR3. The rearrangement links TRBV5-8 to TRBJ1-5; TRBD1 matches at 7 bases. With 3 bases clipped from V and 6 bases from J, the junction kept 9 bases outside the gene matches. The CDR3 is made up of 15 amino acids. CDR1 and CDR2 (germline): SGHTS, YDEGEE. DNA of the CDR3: TGTGCCAGCAGCTCCCGACAGGGATGGGCTCAGCCCCAGCATTTT. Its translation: CASSSRQGWAQPQHF.

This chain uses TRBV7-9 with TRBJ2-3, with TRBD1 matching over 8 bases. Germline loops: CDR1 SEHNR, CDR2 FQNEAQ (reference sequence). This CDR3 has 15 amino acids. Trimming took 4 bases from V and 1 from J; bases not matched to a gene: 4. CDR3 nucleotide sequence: TGTGCCAGCAGCTCACTGACAGGGGGCACAGATACGCAGTATTTT. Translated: CASSSLTGGTDTQYF.

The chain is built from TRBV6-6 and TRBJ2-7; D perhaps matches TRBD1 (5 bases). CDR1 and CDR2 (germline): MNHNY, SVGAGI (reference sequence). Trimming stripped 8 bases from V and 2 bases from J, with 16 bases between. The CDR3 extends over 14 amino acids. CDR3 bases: TGTGCCAGCTCCATAGGGGATTTTACCTACGAGCAGTACTTC. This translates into CASSIGDFTYEQYF.

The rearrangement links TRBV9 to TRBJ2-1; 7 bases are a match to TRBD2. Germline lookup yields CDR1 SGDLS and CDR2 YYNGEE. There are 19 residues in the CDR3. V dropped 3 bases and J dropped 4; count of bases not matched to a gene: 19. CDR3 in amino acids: CASSGSGFETRAGYNEQFF. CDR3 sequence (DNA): TGTGCCAGCAGCGGTTCGGGATTTGAAACTCGAGCGGGGTACAATGAGCAGTTCTTC.

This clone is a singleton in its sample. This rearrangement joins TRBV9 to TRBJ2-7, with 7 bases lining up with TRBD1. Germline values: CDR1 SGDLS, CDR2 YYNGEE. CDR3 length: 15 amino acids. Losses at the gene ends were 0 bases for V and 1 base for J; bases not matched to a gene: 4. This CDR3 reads CASSVAPGQSYEQYF. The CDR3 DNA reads TGTGCCAGCAGCGTAGCCCCGGGACAGTCCTACGAGCAGTACTTC.

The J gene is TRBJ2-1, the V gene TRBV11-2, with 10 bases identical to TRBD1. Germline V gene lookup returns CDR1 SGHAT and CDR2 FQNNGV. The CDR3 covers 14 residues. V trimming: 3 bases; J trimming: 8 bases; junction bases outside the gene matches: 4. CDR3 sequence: CASSFGQGVDEQFF. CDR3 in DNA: TGTGCCAGCAGCTTTGGACAGGGGGTGGATGAGCAGTTCTTC.

CDR3 protein: CASRGRSSEAFF. In DNA, the CDR3 is TGTGCCAGCAGAGGGAGATCCTCTGAAGCTTTCTTT. The genes are TRBV6-1 and TRBJ1-1; D is unclear. The CDR3 contains 12 residues. V was shortened by 6 bases and J by 6 bases, with 11 bases between the two germline ends. Germline CDR1 reads MNHNS; CDR2 reads SASEGT.

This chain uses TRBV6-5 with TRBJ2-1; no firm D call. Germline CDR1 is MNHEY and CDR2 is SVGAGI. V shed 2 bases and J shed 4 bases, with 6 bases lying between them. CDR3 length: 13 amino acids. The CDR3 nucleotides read TGTGCCAGCAGTTACGCAGGTTACAATGAGCAGTTCTTC. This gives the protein CASSYAGYNEQFF.

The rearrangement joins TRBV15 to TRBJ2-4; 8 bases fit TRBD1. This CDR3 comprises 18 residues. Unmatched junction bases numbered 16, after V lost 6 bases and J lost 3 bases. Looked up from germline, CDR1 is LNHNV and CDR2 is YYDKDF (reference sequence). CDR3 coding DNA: TGTGCCACCAGTACAGGCAGGGGGCGATCATATGGCAAAAACATTCAGTACTTC. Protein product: CATSTGRGRSYGKNIQYF. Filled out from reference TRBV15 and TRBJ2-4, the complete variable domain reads DAMVIQNPRYQVTQFGKPVTLSCSQTLNHNVMYWYQQKSSQAPKLLFHYYDKDFNNEADTPDNFQSRRPNTSFCFLDIRSPGLGDTAMYLCATSTGRGRSYGKNIQYFGAGTRLSVL.

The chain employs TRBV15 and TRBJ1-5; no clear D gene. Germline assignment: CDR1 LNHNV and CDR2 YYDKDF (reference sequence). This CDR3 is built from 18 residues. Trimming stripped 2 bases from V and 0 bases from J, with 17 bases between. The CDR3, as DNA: TGTGCCACCAGCAGATACGAGGTGGATTCCTATAGCAATCAGCCCCAGCATTTT. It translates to CATSRYEVDSYSNQPQHF. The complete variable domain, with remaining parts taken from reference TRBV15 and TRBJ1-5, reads DAMVIQNPRYQVTQFGKPVTLSCSQTLNHNVMYWYQQKSSQAPKLLFHYYDKDFNNEADTPDNFQSRRPNTSFCFLDIRSPGLGDTAMYLCATSRYEVDSYSNQPQHFGDGTRLSIL.

CDR3 coding DNA: TGTGCCAGCAGCCCTCGGACAGGGGCAAATGAGCAGTTCTTC. It translates to CASSPRTGANEQFF. This sequence joins TRBV13 and TRBJ2-1; 9 nucleotides line up with TRBD1. V gave up 5 bases and J gave up 7 bases; unmatched junction bases: 6. CDR3 length: 14 residues. Germline lookup yields CDR1 PRHDT and CDR2 FYEKMQ (reference sequence).

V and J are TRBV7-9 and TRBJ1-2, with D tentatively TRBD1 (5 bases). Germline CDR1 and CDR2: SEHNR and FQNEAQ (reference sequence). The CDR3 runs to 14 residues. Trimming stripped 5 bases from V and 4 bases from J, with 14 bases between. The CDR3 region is CASSPGQGTYGYTF. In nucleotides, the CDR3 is TGTGCCAGCAGCCCCGGTCAGGGAACCTATGGCTACACCTTC.